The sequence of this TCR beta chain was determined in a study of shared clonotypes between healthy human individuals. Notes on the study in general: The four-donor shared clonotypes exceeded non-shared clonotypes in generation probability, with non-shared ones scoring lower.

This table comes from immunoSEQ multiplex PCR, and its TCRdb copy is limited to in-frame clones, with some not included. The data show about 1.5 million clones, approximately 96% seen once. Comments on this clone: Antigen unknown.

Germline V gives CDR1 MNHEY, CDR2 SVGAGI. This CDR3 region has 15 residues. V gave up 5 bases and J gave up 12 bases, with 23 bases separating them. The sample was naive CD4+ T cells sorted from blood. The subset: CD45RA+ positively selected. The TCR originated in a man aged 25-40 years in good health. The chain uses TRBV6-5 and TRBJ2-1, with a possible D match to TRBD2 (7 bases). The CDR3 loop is CASSTGGAGNFGQFF. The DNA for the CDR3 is TGTGCCAGCAGTACGGGGGGCGCGGGTAATTTTGGGCAGTTCTTC.